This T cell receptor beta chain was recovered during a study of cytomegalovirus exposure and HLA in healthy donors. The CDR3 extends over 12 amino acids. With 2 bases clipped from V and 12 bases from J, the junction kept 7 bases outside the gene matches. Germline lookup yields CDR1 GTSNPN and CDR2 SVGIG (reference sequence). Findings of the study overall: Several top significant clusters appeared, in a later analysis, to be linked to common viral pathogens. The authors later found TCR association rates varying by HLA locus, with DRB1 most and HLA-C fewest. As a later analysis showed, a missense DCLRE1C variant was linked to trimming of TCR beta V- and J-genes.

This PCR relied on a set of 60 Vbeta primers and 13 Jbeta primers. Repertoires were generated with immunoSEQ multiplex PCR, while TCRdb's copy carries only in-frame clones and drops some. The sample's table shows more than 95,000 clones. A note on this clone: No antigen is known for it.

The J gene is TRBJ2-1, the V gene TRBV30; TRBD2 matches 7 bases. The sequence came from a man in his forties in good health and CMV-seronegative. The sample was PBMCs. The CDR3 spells CAWSHETGGQFF. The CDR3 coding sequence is TGTGCCTGGAGTCACGAGACGGGAGGGCAGTTCTTC. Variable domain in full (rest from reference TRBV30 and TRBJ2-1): SQTIHQWPATLVQPVGSPLSLECTVEGTSNPNLYWYRQAAGRGLQLLFYSVGIGQISSEVPQNLSASRPQDRQFILSSKKLLLSDSGFYLCAWSHETGGQFFGPGTRLTVL.